These T cell receptor beta chains were read from a single sample in a study of T cells after yellow fever vaccination. TCRdb passed the 5' RACE reads through MiXCR, listing each CDR3 protein once. The sample contains roughly 120,000 distinct CDR3 sequences, 7.2% of which appear only once. Specimen: CD4+ T cells sorted from PBMCs, collected 45 days after the first yellow fever vaccination. The receptors were gathered from a man between 18 and 35 years old who received the YFV17D yellow fever vaccine. Each CDR3 is given with its conserved first and last residue. The D gene is left open where the match is weak. Clone sizes are given selectively: once, few, many, or a class where the clone is expanded.

d_gene,v_gene,abundance,j_gene,CDR3nt,CDR3aa
-,TRBV7-8,many,TRBJ1-1,TGTGCCAGCAGCTTAGCCGCAGGGAGAATCACTGAAGCTTTCTTT,CASSLAAGRITEAFF
-,TRBV20-1,many,TRBJ1-3,TGCAGTGCTAGGCGGGTTTCGGGAAACACCATATATTTT,CSARRVSGNTIYF
TRBD2,TRBV5-1,many,TRBJ2-1,TGCGCCAGCAGCTTGGGTGCGGGGGGGCTCAATGAGCAGTTCTTC,CASSLGAGGLNEQFF
-,TRBV28,many,TRBJ2-3,TGTGCCAGCAGCCACACAGGGACTTTCACAGATACGCAGTATTTT,CASSHTGTFTDTQYF
-,TRBV12-3/TRBV12-4,-,TRBJ2-4,TGTGCCTGCAGTTTGGGGGGGGCCAAAGACATTCAGTACTTC,CACSLGGAKDIQYF
-,TRBV6-5,-,TRBJ2-3,TGTGCCAGCAGTTATCTGGAGGGACAAAAACAGGGAGATACGCAGTATTTT,CASSYLEGQKQGDTQYF
-,TRBV2,many,TRBJ2-7,TGTGCCAGCAGTGGGGCCGAAGCTGGCGAGCAGTACTTC,CASSGAEAGEQYF
-,TRBV3-1,many,TRBJ2-3,TGTGCCAGCAGCCAAAGGTTCGGATCGGCCGGCTCAGATACGCAGTATTTT,CASSQRFGSAGSDTQYF
TRBD1,TRBV7-2,few,TRBJ1-5,TGTGCCAGCAGCCCCACCGGGACAGGGGCCAATCAGCCCCAGCATTTT,CASSPTGTGANQPQHF
-,TRBV3-1,many,TRBJ2-3,TGTGCCAGCAGCCATAGGACCCGGACAATATACACAGATACGCAGTATTTT,CASSHRTRTIYTDTQYF
TRBD2,TRBV5-1,many,TRBJ2-3,TGTGCCAGCTCACTCGGCGGGGGGACGGATACGCAGTATTTT,CASSLGGGTDTQYF
TRBD1,TRBV28,many,TRBJ2-2,TGTGCCAGCAGTTTAGATAGGGGGCAAGAGCTGTTTTTT,CASSLDRGQELFF
TRBD1,TRBV11-2,many,TRBJ1-1,TGTGCCAGCAGCTCCAACAGGGGGAACACTGAAGCTTTCTTT,CASSSNRGNTEAFF
-,TRBV5-4,few,TRBJ2-2,TGTGCCAGCCAAACAGGGCCCGGGGAGCTGTTTTTT,CASQTGPGELFF
-,TRBV5-5,many,TRBJ2-2,TGTGCCAGCAGCTCCTCGACAGCAACCGGGGAGCTGTTTTTT,CASSSSTATGELFF
TRBD1,TRBV4-3,many,TRBJ1-6,TGCGCCAGCAGCCAAGTACAGGGGACACCTTCACCCCTCCACTTT,CASSQVQGTPSPLHF